A single T cell receptor beta chain is shown here with its context. The antigen remains undetermined. This entry belongs to a study of CD4 T cells in relation to SARS-CoV-2 and coronaviruses. Study-level information: TCR beta CDR3s were sequenced after roughly nine-day antigen culture of PBMCs. Crossreactive spike epitopes shared across donors were mapped to their HLA restriction.

General study results and limits: Culture-expanded clones reflect memory recall rather than primary priming during culture. Approximately 65% of donors had memory CD4+ clonotypes crossrecognizing SARS-CoV-2 and common cold coronavirus spike.

TCRdb's table, derived via immunoSEQ multiplex PCR, lists solely in-frame clones and lacks some. Altogether about 31,000 clones are present, about 76% being singletons, with the ten largest covering 3% to 4%. The sequencing sample was made of memory CD4+ T cells from PBMCs, cultured in vitro. The receptor's source is an adult with COVID-19.

CDR3 amino acids: CASSTDRSGYTF. The DNA of the CDR3 is TGCGCCAGCAGCACGGACAGGTCAGGCTACACCTTC. V is TRBV5-1 and J is TRBJ1-2; 7 bases map to TRBD1. The junction had 5 bases not matched to a gene; V was cut back by 4 bases and J by 8 bases. The CDR3 is 12 residues long. Germline V gene lookup returns CDR1 SGHRS and CDR2 YFSETQ.